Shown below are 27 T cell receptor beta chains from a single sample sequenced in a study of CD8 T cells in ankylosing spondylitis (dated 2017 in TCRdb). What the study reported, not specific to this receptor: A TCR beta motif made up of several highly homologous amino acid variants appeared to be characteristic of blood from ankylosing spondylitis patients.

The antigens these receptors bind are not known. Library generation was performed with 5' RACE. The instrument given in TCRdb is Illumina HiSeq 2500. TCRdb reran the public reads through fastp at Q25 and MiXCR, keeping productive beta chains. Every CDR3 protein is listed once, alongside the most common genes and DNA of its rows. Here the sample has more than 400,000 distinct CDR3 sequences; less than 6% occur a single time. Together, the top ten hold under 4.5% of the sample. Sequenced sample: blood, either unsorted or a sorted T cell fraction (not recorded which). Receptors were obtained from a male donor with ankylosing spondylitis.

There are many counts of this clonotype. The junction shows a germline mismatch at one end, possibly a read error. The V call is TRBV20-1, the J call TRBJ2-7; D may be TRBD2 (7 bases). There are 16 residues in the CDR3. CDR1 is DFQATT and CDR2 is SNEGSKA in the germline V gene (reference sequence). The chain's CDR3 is CSALRGGWAPSHEQYF. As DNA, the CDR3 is TGCAGTGCCCTGAGGGGGGGATGGGCTCCCTCCCACGAGCAGTACTTC.

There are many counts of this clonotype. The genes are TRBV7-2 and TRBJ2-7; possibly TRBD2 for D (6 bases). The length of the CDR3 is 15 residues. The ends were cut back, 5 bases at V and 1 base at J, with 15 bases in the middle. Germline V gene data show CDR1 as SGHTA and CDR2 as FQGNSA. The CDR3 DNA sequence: TGTGCCAGCAGCCCCACCGGGACTTTATCCTACGAGCAGTACTTC. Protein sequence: CASSPTGTLSYEQYF.

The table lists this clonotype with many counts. The CDR3 DNA reads as TGTGCCAGCAGCGCCCGGGACAGTTTCTACTATGGCTACACCTTC. As protein: CASSARDSFYYGYTF. The chain uses TRBV9 and TRBJ1-2; TRBD1 agrees at 7 bases. CDR3 length equals 15 residues. Germline V CDR1 and CDR2: SGDLS, YYNGEE. Germline trimming cut 3 bases from V and 3 bases from J; bases unmatched to any gene: 8.

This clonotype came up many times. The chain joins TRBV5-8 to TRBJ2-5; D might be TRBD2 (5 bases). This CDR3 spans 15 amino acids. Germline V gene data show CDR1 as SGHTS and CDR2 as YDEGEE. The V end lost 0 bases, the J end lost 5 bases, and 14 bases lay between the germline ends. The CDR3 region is CASSLDGRTGETQYF. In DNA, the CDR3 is TGTGCCAGCAGCTTGGATGGTCGGACGGGGGAGACCCAGTACTTC.

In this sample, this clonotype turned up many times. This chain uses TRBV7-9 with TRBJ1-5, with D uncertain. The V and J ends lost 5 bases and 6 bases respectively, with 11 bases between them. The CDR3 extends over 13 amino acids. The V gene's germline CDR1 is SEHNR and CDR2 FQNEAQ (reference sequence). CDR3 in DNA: TGTGCCAGCAGCCAAGACGGAGTTCAGCCCCAGCATTTT. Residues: CASSQDGVQPQHF.

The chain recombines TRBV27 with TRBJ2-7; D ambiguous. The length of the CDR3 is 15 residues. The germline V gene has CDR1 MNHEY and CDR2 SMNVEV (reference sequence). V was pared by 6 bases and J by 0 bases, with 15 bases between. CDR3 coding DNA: TGTGCCAGCAGACCCAGGCCGACAAGCTCCTACGAGCAGTACTTC. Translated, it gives CASRPRPTSSYEQYF.

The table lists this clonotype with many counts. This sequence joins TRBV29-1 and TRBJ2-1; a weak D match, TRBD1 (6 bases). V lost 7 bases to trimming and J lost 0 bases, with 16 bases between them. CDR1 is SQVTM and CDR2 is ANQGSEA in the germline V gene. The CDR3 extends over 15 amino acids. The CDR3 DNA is TGCAGCGGGGCCGGGGACATCTACTCCTACAATGAGCAGTTCTTC. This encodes CSGAGDIYSYNEQFF.

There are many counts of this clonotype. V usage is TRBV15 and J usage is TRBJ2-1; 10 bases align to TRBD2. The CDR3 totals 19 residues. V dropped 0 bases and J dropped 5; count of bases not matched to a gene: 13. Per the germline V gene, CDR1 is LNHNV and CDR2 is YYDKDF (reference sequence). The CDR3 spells CATSRDVASGRSDDNEQFF. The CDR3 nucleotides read TGTGCCACCAGCAGAGATGTCGCTAGCGGGAGATCTGACGACAATGAGCAGTTCTTC.

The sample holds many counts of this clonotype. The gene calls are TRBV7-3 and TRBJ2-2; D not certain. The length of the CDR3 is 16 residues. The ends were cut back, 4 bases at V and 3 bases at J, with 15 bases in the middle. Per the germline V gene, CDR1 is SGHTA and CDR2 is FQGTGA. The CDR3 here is CASSSTPLGYTGELFF. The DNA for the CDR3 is TGTGCCAGCAGCTCCACCCCCCTAGGATACACCGGGGAGCTGTTTTTT. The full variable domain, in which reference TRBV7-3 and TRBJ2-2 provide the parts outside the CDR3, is GAGVSQTPSNKVTEKGKYVELRCDPISGHTALYWYRQSLGQGPEFLIYFQGTGAADDSGLPNDRFFAVRPEGSVSTLKIQRTERGDSAVYLCASSSTPLGYTGELFFGEGSRLTVL.

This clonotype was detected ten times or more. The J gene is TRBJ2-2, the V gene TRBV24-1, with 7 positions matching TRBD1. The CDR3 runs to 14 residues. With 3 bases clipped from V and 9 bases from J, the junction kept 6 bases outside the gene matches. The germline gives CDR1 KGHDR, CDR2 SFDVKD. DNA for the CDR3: TGTGCCACCAGTGATACATACAGGGGCAGGGAGCTGTTTTTT. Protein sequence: CATSDTYRGRELFF.

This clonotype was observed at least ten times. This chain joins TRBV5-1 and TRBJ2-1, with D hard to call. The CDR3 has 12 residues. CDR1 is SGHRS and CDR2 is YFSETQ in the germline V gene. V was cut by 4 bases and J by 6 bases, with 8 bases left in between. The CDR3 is CASSLDINEQFF. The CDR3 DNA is TGCGCCAGCAGCCTAGATATCAATGAGCAGTTCTTC.

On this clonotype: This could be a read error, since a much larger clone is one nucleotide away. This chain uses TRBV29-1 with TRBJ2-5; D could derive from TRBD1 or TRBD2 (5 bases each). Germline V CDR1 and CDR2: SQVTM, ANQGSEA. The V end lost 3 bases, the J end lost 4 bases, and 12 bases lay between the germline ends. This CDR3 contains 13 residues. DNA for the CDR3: TGCAGCGTTGACAAGGGGAGCCCAGAGACCCAGTACTTC. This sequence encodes CSVDKGSPETQYF.

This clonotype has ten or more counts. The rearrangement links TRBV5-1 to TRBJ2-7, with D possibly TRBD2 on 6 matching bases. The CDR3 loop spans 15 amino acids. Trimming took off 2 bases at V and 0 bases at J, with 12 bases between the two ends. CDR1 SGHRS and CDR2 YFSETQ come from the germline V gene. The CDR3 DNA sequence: TGCGCCAGCAGCTTAGGGACTGAGAGCTCCTACGAGCAGTACTTC. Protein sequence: CASSLGTESSYEQYF. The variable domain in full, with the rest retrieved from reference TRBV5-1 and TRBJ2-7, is KAGVTQTPRYLIKTRGQQVTLSCSPISGHRSVSWYQQTPGQGLQFLFEYFSETQRNKGNFPGRFSGRQFSNSRSEMNVSTLELGDSALYLCASSLGTESSYEQYFGPGTRLTVT.

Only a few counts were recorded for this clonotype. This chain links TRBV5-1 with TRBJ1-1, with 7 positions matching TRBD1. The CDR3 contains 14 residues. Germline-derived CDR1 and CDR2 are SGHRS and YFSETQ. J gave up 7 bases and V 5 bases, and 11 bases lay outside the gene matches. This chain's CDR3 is CASSHSDRRYEAFF. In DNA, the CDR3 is TGCGCCAGCAGTCATTCGGACAGGAGGTATGAAGCTTTCTTT.

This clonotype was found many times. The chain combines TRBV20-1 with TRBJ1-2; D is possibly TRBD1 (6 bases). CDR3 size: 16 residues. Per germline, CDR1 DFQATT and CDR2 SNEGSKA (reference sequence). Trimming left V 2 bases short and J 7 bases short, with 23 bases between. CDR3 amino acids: CSARPSGGRGIPGYTF. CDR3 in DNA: TGCAGTGCTAGACCTAGTGGAGGCAGGGGAATTCCTGGCTACACCTTC.

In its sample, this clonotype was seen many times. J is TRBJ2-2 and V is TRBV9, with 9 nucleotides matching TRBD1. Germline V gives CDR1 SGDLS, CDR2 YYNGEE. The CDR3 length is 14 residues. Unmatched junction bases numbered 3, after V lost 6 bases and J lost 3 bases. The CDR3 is CASTRTGDTGELFF. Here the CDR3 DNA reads TGTGCCAGCACCCGGACAGGGGACACCGGGGAGCTGTTTTTT. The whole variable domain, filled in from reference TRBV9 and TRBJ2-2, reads DSGVTQTPKHLITATGQRVTLRCSPRSGDLSVYWYQQSLDQGLQFLIQYYNGEERAKGNILERFSAQQFPDLHSELNLSSLELGDSALYFCASTRTGDTGELFFGEGSRLTVL.

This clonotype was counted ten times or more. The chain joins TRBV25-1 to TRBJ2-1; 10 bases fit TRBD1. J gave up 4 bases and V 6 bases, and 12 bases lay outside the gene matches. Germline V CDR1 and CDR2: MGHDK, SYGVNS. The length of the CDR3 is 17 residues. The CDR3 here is CASSRILGTGDYNEQFF. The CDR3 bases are TGTGCCAGCAGCCGAATATTGGGGACAGGGGATTACAATGAGCAGTTCTTC.

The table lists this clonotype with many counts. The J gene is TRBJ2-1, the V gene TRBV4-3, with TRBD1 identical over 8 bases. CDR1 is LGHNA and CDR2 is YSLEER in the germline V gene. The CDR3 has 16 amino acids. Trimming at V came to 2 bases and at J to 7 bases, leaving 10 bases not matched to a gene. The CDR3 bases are TGCGCCAGCAGCCAATTGACAGGGGTTGGGAAAAATGAGCAGTTCTTC. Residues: CASSQLTGVGKNEQFF.

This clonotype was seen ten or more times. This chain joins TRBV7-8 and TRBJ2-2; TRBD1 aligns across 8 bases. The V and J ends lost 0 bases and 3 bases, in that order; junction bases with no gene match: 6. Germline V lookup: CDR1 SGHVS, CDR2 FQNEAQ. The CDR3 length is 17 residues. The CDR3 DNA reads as TGTGCCAGCAGCTTAGCGCGCAGGGGGCTGTACACCGGGGAGCTGTTTTTT. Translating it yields CASSLARRGLYTGELFF.

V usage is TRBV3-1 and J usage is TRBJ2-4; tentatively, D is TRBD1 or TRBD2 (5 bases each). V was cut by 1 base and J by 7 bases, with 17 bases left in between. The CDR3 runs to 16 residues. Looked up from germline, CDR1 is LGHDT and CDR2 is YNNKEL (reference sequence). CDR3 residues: CASSQGWDRSPNIQYF. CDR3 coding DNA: TGTGCCAGCAGCCAAGGTTGGGACCGAAGCCCCAACATTCAGTACTTC.

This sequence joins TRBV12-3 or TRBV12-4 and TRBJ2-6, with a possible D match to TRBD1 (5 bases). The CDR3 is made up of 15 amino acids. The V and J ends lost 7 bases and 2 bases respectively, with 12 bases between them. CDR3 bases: TGTGCCAGCACTATGCAGGGCCCTGGGGCCAACGTCCTGACTTTC. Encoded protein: CASTMQGPGANVLTF.

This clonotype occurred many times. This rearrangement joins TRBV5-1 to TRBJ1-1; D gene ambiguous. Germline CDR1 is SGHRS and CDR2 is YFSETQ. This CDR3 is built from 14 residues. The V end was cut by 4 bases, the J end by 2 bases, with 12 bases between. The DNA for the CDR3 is TGCGCCAGCAGCCGGGATCCCGTTAACACTGAAGCTTTCTTT. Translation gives CASSRDPVNTEAFF. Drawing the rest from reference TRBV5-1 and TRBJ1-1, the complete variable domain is KAGVTQTPRYLIKTRGQQVTLSCSPISGHRSVSWYQQTPGQGLQFLFEYFSETQRNKGNFPGRFSGRQFSNSRSEMNVSTLELGDSALYLCASSRDPVNTEAFFGQGTRLTVV.

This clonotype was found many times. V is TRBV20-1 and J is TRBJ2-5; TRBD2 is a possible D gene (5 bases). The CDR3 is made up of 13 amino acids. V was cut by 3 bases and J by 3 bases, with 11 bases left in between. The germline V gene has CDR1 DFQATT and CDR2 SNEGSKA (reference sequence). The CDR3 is CSARQQAEETQYF. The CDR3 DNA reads TGCAGTGCTAGGCAACAAGCGGAAGAGACCCAGTACTTC.

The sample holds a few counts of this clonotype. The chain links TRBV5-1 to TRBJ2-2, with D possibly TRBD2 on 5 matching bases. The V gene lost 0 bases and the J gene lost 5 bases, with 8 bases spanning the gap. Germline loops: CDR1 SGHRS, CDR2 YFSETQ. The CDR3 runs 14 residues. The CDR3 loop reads CASSLAGKTGELFF. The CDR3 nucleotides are TGCGCCAGCAGCTTGGCGGGAAAGACCGGGGAGCTGTTTTTT.

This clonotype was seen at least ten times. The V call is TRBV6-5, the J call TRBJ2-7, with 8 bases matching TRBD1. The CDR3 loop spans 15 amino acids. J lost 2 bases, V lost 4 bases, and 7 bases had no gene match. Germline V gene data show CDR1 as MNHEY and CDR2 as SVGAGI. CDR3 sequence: CASSFNRGTTYEQYF. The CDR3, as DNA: TGTGCCAGCAGTTTCAACAGGGGGACAACCTACGAGCAGTACTTC.

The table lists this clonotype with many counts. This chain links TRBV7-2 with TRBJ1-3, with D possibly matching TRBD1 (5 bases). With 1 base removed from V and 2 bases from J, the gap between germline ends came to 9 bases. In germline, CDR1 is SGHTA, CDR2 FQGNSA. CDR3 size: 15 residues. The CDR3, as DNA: TGTGCCAGCAGCTTAGTTGCCAGGGCTGGAAACACCATATATTTT. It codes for CASSLVARAGNTIYF.

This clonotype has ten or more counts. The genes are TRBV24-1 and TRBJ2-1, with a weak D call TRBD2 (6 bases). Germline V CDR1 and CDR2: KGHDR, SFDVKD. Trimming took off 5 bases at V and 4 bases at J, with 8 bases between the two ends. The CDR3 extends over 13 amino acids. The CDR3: CATSGGLYNEQFF. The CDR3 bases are TGTGCCACCAGTGGGGGACTGTACAATGAGCAGTTCTTC.